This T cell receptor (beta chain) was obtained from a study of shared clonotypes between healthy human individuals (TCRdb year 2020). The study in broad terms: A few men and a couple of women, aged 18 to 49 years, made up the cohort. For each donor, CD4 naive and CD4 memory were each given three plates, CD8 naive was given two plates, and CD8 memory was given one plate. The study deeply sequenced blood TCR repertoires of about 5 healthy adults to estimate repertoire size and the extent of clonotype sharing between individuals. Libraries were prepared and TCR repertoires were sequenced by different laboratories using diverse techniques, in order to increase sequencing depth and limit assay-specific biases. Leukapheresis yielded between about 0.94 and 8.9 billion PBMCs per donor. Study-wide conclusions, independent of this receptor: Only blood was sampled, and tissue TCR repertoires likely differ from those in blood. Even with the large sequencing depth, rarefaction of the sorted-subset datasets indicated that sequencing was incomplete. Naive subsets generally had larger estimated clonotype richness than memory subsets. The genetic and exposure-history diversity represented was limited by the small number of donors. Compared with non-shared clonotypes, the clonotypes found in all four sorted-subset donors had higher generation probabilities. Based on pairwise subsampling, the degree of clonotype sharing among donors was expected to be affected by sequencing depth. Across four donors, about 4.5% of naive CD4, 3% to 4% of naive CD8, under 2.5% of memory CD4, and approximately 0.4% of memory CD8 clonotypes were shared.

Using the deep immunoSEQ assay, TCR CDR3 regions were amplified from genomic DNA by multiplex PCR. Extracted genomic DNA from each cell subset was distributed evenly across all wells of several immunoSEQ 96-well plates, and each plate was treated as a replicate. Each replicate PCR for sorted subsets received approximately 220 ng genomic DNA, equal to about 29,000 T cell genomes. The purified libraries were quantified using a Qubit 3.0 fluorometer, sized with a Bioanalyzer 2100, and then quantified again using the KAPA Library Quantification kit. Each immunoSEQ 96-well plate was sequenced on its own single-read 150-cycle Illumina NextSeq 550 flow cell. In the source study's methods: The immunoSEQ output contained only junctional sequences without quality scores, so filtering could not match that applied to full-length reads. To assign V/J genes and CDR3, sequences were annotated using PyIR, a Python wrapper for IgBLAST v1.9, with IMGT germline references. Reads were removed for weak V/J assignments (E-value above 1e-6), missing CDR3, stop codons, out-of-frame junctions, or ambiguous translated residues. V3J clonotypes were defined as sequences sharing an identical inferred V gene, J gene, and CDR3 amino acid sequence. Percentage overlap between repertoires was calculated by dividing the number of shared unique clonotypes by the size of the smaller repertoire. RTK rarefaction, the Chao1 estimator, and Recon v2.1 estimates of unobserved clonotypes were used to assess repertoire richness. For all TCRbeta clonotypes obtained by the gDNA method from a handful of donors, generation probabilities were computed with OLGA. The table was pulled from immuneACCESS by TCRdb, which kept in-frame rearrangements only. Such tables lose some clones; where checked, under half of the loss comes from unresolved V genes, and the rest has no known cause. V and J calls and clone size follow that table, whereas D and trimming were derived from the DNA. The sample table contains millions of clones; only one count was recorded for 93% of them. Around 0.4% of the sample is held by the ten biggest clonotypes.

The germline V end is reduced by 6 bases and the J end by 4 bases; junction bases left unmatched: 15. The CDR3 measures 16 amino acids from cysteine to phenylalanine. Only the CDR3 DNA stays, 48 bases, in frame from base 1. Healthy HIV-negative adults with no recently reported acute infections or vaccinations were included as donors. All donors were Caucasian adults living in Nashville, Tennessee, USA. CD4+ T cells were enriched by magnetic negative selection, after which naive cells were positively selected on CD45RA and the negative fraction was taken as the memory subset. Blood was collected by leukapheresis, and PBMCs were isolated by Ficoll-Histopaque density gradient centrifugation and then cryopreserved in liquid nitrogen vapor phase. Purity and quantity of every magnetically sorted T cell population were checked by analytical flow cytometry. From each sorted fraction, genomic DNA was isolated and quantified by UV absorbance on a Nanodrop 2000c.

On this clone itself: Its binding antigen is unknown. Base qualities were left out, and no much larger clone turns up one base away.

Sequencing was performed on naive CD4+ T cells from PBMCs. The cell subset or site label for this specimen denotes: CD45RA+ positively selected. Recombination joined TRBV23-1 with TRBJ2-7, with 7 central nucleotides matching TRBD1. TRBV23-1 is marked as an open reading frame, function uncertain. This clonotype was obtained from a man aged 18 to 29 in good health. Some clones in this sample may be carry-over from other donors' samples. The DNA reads TGCGCCAGCAGCGGGCGATTTCGGGACAGACCTTACGAGCAGTACTTC. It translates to CASSGRFRDRPYEQYF.